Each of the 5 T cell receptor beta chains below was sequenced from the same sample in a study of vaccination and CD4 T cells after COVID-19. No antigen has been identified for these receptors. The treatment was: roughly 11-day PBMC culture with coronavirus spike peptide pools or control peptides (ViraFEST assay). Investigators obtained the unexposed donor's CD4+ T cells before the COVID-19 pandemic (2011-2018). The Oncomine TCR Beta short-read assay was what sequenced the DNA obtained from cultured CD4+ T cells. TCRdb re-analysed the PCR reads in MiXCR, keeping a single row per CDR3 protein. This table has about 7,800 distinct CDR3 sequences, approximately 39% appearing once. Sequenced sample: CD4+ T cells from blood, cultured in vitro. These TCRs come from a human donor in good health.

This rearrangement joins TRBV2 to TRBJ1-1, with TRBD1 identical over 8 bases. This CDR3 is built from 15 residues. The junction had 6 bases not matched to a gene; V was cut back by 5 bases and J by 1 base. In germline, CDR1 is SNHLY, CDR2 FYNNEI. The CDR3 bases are TGTGCCAGCAGTCTGGACAGGGTCCCGAACACTGAAGCTTTCTTT. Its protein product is CASSLDRVPNTEAFF.

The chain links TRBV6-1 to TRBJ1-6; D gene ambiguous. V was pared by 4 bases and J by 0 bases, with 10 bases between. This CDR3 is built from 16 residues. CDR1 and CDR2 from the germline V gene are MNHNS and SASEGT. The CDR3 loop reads CASSAALSSYNSPLHF. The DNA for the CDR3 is TGTGCCAGCAGTGCTGCACTCAGCTCCTATAATTCACCCCTCCACTTT.

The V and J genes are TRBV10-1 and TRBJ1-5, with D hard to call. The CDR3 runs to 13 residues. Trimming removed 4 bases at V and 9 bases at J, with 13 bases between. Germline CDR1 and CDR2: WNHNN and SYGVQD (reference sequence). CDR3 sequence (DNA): TGCGCCAGCAGTGGAGGACGGGTAGGGCCCCAGCATTTT. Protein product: CASSGGRVGPQHF.

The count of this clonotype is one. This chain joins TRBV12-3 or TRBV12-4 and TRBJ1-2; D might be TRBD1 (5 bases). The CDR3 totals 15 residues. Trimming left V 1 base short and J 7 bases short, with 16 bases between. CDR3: CASSLVGGVGAGYTF. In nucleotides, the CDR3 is TGTGCCAGCAGTTTAGTCGGGGGAGTGGGTGCTGGCTACACCTTC.

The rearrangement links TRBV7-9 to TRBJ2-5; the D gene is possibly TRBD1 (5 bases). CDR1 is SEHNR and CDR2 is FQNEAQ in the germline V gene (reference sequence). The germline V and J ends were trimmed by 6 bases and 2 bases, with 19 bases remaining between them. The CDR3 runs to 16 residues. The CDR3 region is CASRAGRGSTQETQYF. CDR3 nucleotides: TGTGCCAGCAGGGCAGGAAGGGGCAGTACACAAGAGACCCAGTACTTC.